These T cell receptor beta chains were read from a single sample in a study of OX40 agonist ivuxolimab in advanced cancers. Generated by immunoSEQ multiplex PCR, the TCRdb table keeps only in-frame clones and is missing some. In the table there are more than 90,000 clones, 84% of which are singletons. This specimen was CD4+ or CD8+ T cells sorted from blood, taken in a trial of the OX40 agonist ivuxolimab. The receptors come from an adult with an advanced solid tumor such as melanoma, head and neck, liver or kidney cancer. The CDR3 runs from the conserved cysteine through the conserved F or W. D genes are given only for firm matches. Size is omitted from some rows. Given values are once, few, many or a class for expanded clones.

V,D,size,length,J,DNA,CDR3
TRBV18,NA,NA,15,TRBJ2-7,TGTGCCAGCTCACCGGACGGACTGAGCTCCTACGAGCAGTACTTC,CASSPDGLSSYEQYF
TRBV10-1,NA,NA,12,TRBJ2-5,TGCGCCAGCAGTGACCAAGTGGAGACCCAGTACTTC,CASSDQVETQYF
TRBV5-1,TRBD2,NA,16,TRBJ2-3,TGCGCCAGCAGCTTGGGACTAGCGGGGTTAAGAGATACGCAGTATTTT,CASSLGLAGLRDTQYF
TRBV5-1,TRBD1,NA,17,TRBJ2-3,TGCGCCAGCAGCCAGGGACAGGGTCCGCGCATCCCAGATACGCAGTATTTT,CASSQGQGPRIPDTQYF
TRBV5-1,NA,NA,16,TRBJ1-6,TGCGCCAGCAGCTTGGGTCCCCAGGGTAATAATTCACCCCTCCACTTT,CASSLGPQGNNSPLHF
TRBV5-1,TRBD1,few,15,TRBJ2-1,TGCGCCAGCAGTTCAGGGACAGGCGTCTACAATGAGCAGTTCTTC,CASSSGTGVYNEQFF
TRBV27,TRBD2,NA,14,TRBJ2-1,TGTGCCAGCAGTTCCCTAGCGGGAAGCGATGAGCAGTTCTTC,CASSSLAGSDEQFF
TRBV29-1,NA,NA,12,TRBJ1-2,TGCAGCGTTCGGACGGGGGACTATGGCTACACCTTC,CSVRTGDYGYTF
TRBV6-1,NA,NA,13,TRBJ1-5,TGTGCCAGCAGTGAAGCCCGAGGGCAGTCCCAGCATTTT,CASSEARGQSQHF
TRBV5-5,TRBD1,NA,14,TRBJ1-2,TGTGCCAGCAGTCTGGGACAGGGAAACTATGGCTACACCTTC,CASSLGQGNYGYTF
TRBV6-4,NA,NA,13,TRBJ1-2,TGTGCCAGCAGTCCAGAGTGGAACTATGGCTACACCTTC,CASSPEWNYGYTF
TRBV7-9,NA,NA,12,TRBJ1-1,TGTGCCAGCAGCCCTCAAACGACTGAAGCTTTCTTT,CASSPQTTEAFF
TRBV6-5,NA,NA,13,TRBJ2-7,TGTGCCAGCAGTTTGAACAGAGCCTACGAGCAGTACTTC,CASSLNRAYEQYF
TRBV18,NA,NA,15,TRBJ1-1,TGTGCCAGCTCACCCATGGGGACGGCCCGTCCTGAAGCTTTCTTT,CASSPMGTARPEAFF
TRBV7-2,TRBD2,NA,16,TRBJ2-2,TGTGCCAGCAGCAGAACTAGCGGGGGGTACACCGGGGAGCTGTTTTTT,CASSRTSGGYTGELFF
TRBV6-5,NA,NA,15,TRBJ1-6,TGTGCCAGCAGTTCCGCACAGAGAATTAATTCACCCCTCCACTTT,CASSSAQRINSPLHF
TRBV6-1,NA,NA,12,TRBJ1-2,TGTGCCAGCAGTAACAACTATTATGGCTACACCTTC,CASSNNYYGYTF
TRBV6-5,TRBD2,NA,14,TRBJ2-7,TGTGCCAGCCGGGGGGGACTGCTAAACTACGAGCAGTACTTC,CASRGGLLNYEQYF
TRBV30,NA,NA,13,TRBJ1-2,TGTGCCTGGAGTGTAAGGGGGGGCTTAGGCTACACCTTC,CAWSVRGGLGYTF
TRBV5-1,TRBD1,NA,16,TRBJ2-6,TGCGCCAGCGGGGGACAGGGGGCGCTTGGGGCCAACGTCCTGACTTTC,CASGGQGALGANVLTF
TRBV19,NA,many,15,TRBJ1-1,TGTGCCAGTGCCTCCAAGGGTACAGGGTCGGCTGAAGCTTTCTTT,CASASKGTGSAEAFF
TRBV6-6,NA,NA,13,TRBJ2-1,TGTGCCAGCAGTCGCCTGAGGAGAAATGAGCAGTTCTTC,CASSRLRRNEQFF
TRBV6-5,TRBD1,NA,15,TRBJ2-4,TGTGCCAGCAGTCAGAAGGCCAAGGCAGGGGGTTTTCAGTACTTC,CASSQKAKAGGFQYF
TRBV27,NA,NA,14,TRBJ2-7,TGTGCCAGCAGTATAAGGGACGGCTCCTACGAGCAGTACTTC,CASSIRDGSYEQYF
TRBV6-6,NA,NA,15,TRBJ1-1,TGTGCCAGCAGTTACCGACCACAGGGAAATACTGAAGCTTTCTTT,CASSYRPQGNTEAFF
TRBV30,NA,NA,15,TRBJ1-1,TGTGCCTGGAGTGTAAAGTACCCTATGAACACTGAAGCTTTCTTT,CAWSVKYPMNTEAFF
TRBV7-2,TRBD2,NA,19,TRBJ2-3,TGTGCCAGCAGCCGCCGAGGGGCGGGGGGCCCGGGAAGCACAGATACGCAGTATTTT,CASSRRGAGGPGSTDTQYF
TRBV19,TRBD2,NA,17,TRBJ2-1,TGTGCCAGTAGCCCCCTCCAACTAGCGGGGGGGCCCAATGAGCAGTTCTTC,CASSPLQLAGGPNEQFF
TRBV2,NA,NA,11,TRBJ2-7,TGTGCCAGCAATGGAAGGGCCGAGCAGTACTTC,CASNGRAEQYF
TRBV27,NA,NA,16,TRBJ2-7,TGTGCCAGCAGTCCTTCTCTAGCGCTAGGTCGGAACGAGCAGTACTTC,CASSPSLALGRNEQYF
TRBV19,NA,NA,15,TRBJ2-7,TGTGCCAGCACCTCCGGGGCTTTCGGAAAGTACGAGCAGTACTTC,CASTSGAFGKYEQYF
TRBV5-1,NA,once,14,TRBJ1-1,TGCGCCAGCAGCTGGTCCTCTGCGAACACTGAAGCTTTCTTT,CASSWSSANTEAFF
TRBV21-1,NA,NA,19,TRBJ2-3,TGTGCCAGCAGCAGCTCGACTAGCGGGCATGTGACTAGCACAGATACGCAGTATTTT,CASSSSTSGHVTSTDTQYF
TRBV10-3,TRBD1,once,16,TRBJ1-2,TGTGCCATCAGCGGACAGGGGGCGGATTCGGTCTATGGCTACACCTTC,CAISGQGADSVYGYTF
TRBV6-6,TRBD1,NA,16,TRBJ1-1,TGTGCCAGCAGTCCCGGACAGGGGGCCCTCCCAACTGAAGCTTTCTTT,CASSPGQGALPTEAFF
TRBV11-1,NA,NA,15,TRBJ2-1,TGTGCCAGCAGCCTACTCTCGGGATCTGGAGGGGAGCAGTTCTTC,CASSLLSGSGGEQFF
TRBV19,NA,NA,14,TRBJ2-1,TGTGCCAGTAGTAAGGGGCTTGGGGCCAATGAGCAGTTCTTC,CASSKGLGANEQFF
TRBV11-2,TRBD1,NA,15,TRBJ1-2,TGTGCCAGCAGCTCGGTCGGACAGGGCAGCTATGGCTACACCTTC,CASSSVGQGSYGYTF
TRBV14,NA,NA,15,TRBJ2-7,TGTGCCAGCAGCTTAACCGGGGCATGCGAGTACGAGCAGTACTTC,CASSLTGACEYEQYF
TRBV12-5,NA,NA,12,TRBJ2-7,TGTGCTAGTGGTCTCCCAAACTACGAGCAGTACTTC,CASGLPNYEQYF
TRBV5-4,TRBD1,NA,17,TRBJ1-3,TGTGCCAGCAGCCTGCTTAGACAGGGGTACCCTGGAAACACCATATATTTT,CASSLLRQGYPGNTIYF
TRBV5-1,NA,NA,14,TRBJ1-2,TGCGCCACGCGGCAGGGAGCTGAGAACTATGGCTACACCTTC,CATRQGAENYGYTF
TRBV9,NA,NA,15,TRBJ2-2,TGTGCCAGCAGCGTAGCAGGGATGGTGGCCGGGGAGCTGTTTTTT,CASSVAGMVAGELFF
TRBV27,NA,NA,13,TRBJ1-2,TGTGCCAGCAGTTTAAGCGCCAGGGGTGGCTACACCTTC,CASSLSARGGYTF
TRBV10-3,NA,few,15,TRBJ1-2,TGTGCCATCAGTGAAGGCATAGGGGGAGACTATGGCTACACCTTC,CAISEGIGGDYGYTF